The text below deals with one TCR beta chain. The data originate from a study of blood T cell repertoires in COVID-19. Study as a whole: T cells, B-cell-depleted T cells, or PBMCs supplied cDNA or gDNA.

The germline gives CDR1 SNHLY, CDR2 FYNNEI. The V and J ends lost 8 bases and 4 bases respectively, with 12 bases between them. This CDR3 comprises 13 residues. Data came from immunoSEQ multiplex PCR; TCRdb stores just in-frame clones and leaves some out. The sample comprises approximately 110,000 clones, over 75% of which are singletons, and 4.1% rests with the top ten. The clonotype originates from a man aged 45-60 years with acute or convalescent COVID-19. The chain has TRBV2 and TRBJ1-5, with D possibly TRBD1 on 5 matching bases. Sequencing was carried out using peripheral blood. The CDR3 DNA reads TGTGCCAGCGGGGGAGGGCAAAATCAGCCCCAGCATTTT. Its translation: CASGGGQNQPQHF.